This TCR beta chain was found in a study of graft-versus-host responses after intestinal transplantation. Processing of graft tissue released intraepithelial and lamina propria lymphocytes. Produced via immunoSEQ multiplex PCR; TCRdb's table is partial and in-frame only. Seen here are tens of thousands of clones, about nine tenths observed once, and the top ten hold 1.5% to 2%. The sample here was ileum tissue, taken about 350 days after transplant. The receptor comes from a human patient who received an intestinal transplant, so some T cells may come from the graft donor.

CDR3 nucleotides: TGTGCCAGCAGACGGAGCGGTACCGGGGAGCTGTTTTTT. Translating it yields CASRRSGTGELFF. This sequence joins TRBV28 and TRBJ2-2, with TRBD2 as a possible D gene (5 bases). Germline CDR1 is MDHEN and CDR2 is SYDVKM. V was clipped by 6 bases and J by 5 bases, with 10 bases between them. The CDR3 runs to 13 residues.